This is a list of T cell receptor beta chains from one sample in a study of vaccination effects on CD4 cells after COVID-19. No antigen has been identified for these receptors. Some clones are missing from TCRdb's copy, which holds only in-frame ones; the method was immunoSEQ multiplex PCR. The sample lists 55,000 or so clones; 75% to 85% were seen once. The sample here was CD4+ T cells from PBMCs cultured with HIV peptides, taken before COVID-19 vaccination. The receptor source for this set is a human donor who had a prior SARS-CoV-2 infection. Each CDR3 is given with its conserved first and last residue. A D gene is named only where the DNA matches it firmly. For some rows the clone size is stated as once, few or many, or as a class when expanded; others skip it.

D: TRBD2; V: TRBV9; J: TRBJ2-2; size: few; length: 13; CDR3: CASSSRGAGELFF; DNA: TGTGCCAGCAGCTCGCGGGGGGCCGGGGAGCTGTTTTTT
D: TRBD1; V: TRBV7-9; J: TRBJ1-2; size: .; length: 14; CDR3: CASSSNTGGGSYTF; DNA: TGTGCCAGCAGCTCCAATACAGGGGGAGGAAGCTACACCTTC
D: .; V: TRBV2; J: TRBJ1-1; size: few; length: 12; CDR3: CASSEQGPEAFF; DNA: TGTGCCAGCAGTGAACAAGGACCTGAAGCTTTCTTT
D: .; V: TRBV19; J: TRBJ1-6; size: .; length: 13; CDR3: CASSMGYNSPLHF; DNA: TGTGCCAGTAGTATGGGTTATAATTCACCCCTCCACTTT
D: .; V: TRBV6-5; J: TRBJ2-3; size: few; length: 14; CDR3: CASSYVVGTDTQYF; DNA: TGTGCCAGCAGTTATGTCGTGGGCACAGATACGCAGTATTTT
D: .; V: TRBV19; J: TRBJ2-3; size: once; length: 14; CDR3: CASSIEDITDTQYF; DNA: TGTGCCAGTAGTATAGAGGACATCACAGATACGCAGTATTTT
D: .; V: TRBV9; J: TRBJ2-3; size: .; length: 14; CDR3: CASSGAGTPGVQYF; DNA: TGTGCCAGCAGCGGGGCCGGGACCCCGGGTGTGCAGTATTTT
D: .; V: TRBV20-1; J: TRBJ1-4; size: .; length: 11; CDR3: CSAPRVGKLFF; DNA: TGCAGTGCTCCCCGGGTGGGAAAACTGTTTTTT
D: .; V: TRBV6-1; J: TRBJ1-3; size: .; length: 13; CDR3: CASSEVFGNTIYF; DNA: TGTGCCAGCAGTGAAGTTTTTGGAAACACCATATATTTT
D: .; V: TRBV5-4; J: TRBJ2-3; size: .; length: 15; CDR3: CASSLGRTSTDTQYF; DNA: TGTGCCAGCAGCTTGGGTCGAACTAGCACAGATACGCAGTATTTT
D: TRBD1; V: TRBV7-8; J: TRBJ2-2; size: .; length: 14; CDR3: CASSHDRGPGELFF; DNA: TGTGCCAGCAGCCACGACAGGGGGCCCGGGGAGCTGTTTTTT
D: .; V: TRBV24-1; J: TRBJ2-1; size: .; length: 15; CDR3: CATSDPGRVDNEQFF; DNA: TGTGCCACCAGTGACCCAGGGCGTGTGGACAATGAGCAGTTCTTC
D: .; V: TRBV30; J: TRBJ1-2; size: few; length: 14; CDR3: CAWRTGVSNYGYTF; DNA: TGTGCCTGGAGAACAGGAGTATCTAACTATGGCTACACCTTC
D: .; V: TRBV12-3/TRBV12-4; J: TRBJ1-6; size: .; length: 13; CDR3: CASSLGGDSPLHF; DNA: TGTGCCAGCAGTTTAGGCGGGGATTCACCCCTCCACTTT
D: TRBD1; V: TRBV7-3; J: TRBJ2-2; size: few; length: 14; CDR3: CASRRDRESGELFF; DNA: TGTGCCAGCAGGAGGGACAGGGAATCCGGGGAGCTGTTTTTT
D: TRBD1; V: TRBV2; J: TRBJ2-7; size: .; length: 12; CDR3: CAAWDRVHEQYF; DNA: TGTGCTGCCTGGGACAGGGTCCACGAGCAGTACTTC
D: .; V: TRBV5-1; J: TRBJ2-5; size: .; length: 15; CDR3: CASSLGDQYQETQYF; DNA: TGCGCCAGCAGCTTGGGAGACCAGTACCAAGAGACCCAGTACTTC
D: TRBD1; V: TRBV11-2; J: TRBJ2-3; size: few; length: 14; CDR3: CASSSGGTAGQQYF; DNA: TGTGCCAGCAGCTCAGGGGGCACGGCGGGACAGCAGTATTTT
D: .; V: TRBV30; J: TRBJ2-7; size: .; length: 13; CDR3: CAWSLYSGVEQYF; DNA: TGTGCCTGGAGCCTATACTCGGGGGTCGAGCAGTACTTC
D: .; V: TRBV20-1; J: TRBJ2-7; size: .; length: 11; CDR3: CSARDTVWQYF; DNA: TGCAGTGCTAGAGATACCGTATGGCAGTACTTC
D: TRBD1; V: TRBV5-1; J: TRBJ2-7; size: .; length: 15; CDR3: CASSLMTGGNYEQYF; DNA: TGCGCCAGCAGCCTAATGACAGGGGGAAACTACGAGCAGTACTTC
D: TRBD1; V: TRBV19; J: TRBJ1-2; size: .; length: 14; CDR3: CASSISTGSYGYTF; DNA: TGTGCCAGTAGTATATCGACAGGGTCCTATGGCTACACCTTC
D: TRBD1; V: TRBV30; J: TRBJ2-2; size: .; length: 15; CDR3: CAWSVQGANTGELFF; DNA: TGTGCCTGGAGTGTTCAGGGGGCGAACACCGGGGAGCTGTTTTTT
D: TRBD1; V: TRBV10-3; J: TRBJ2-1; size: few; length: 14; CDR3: CAISPGQRYNEQFF; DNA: TGTGCCATCAGCCCGGGACAGAGATACAATGAGCAGTTCTTC